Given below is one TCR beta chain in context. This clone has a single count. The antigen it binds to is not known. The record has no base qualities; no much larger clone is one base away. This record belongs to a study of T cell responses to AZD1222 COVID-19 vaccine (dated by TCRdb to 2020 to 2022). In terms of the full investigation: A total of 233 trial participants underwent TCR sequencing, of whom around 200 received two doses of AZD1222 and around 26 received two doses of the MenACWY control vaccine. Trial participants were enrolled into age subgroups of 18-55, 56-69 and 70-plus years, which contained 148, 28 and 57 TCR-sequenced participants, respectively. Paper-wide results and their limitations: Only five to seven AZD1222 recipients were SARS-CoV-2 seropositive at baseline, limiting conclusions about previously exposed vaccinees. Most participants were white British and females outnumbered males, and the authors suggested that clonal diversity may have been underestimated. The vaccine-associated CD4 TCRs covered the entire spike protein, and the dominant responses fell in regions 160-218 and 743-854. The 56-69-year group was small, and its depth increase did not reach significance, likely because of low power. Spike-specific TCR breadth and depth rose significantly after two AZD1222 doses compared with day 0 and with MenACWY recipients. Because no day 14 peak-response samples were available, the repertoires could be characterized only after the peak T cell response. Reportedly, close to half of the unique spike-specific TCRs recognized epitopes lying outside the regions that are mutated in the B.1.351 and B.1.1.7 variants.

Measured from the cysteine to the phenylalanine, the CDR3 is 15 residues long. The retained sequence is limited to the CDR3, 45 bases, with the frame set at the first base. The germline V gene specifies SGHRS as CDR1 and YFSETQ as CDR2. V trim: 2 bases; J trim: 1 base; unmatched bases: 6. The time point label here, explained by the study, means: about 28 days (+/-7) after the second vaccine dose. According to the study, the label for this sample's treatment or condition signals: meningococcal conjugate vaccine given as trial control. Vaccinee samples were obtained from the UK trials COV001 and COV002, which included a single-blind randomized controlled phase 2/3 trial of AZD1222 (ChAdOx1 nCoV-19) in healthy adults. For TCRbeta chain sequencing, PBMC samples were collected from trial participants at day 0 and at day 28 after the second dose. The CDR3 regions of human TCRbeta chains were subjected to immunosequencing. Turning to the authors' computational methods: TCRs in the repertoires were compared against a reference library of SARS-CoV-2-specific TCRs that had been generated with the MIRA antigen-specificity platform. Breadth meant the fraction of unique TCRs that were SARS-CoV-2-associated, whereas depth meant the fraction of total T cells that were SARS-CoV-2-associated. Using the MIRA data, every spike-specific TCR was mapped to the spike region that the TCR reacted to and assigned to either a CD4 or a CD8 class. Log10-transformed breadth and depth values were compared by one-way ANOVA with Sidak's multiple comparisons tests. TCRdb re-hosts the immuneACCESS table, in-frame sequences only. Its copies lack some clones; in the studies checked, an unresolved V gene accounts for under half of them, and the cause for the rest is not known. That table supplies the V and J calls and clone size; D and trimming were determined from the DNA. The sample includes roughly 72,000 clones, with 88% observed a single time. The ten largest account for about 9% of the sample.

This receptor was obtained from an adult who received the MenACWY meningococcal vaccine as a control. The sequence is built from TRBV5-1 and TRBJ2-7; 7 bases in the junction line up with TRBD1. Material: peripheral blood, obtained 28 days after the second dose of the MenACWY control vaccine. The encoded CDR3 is CASSLHRGESYEQYF. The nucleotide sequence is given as TGCGCCAGCAGCTTACACAGGGGCGAGTCCTACGAGCAGTACTTC.